Each of the 3 T cell receptor beta chains below was sequenced from the same sample in a study of T cells in Graves' hyperthyroidism and ophthalmopathy. Amplification of TCR beta CDR3 regions was performed using RNA transcripts as template. Primed by the HTBI set, a first-round RT-PCR was run on the TCR CDR3. TCRdb independently ran MiXCR on the multiplex PCR reads; one entry per CDR3 protein. This sample has around 520,000 distinct CDR3 sequences; 13% to 15% occur once, and the top ten carry around 17%. Sequenced input: blood. The receptors were sampled from a young woman with Graves' hyperthyroidism.

The CDR3 protein is CASGHRGNYEQYF. The CDR3 nucleotides read TGTGCCAGCGGTCACAGGGGCAACTACGAGCAGTACTTC. J is TRBJ2-7 and V is TRBV27; TRBD1 matches at 7 bases. This CDR3 contains 13 residues. V gave up 8 bases and J gave up 3 bases; unmatched junction bases: 7. Germline CDR1 MNHEY, CDR2 SMNVEV (reference sequence).

This clonotype was recorded at least ten times. The chain recombines TRBV10-3 with TRBJ2-7, with 8 bases identical to TRBD1. CDR1 is ENHRY and CDR2 is SYGVKD in the germline V gene. The length of the CDR3 is 15 residues. The junction had 3 bases not matched to a gene; V was cut back by 2 bases and J by 0 bases. This chain's CDR3 is CAISEGDRGSYEQYF. The CDR3 region has the DNA TGTGCCATCAGTGAGGGTGACAGGGGCTCCTACGAGCAGTACTTC.

The table lists this clonotype with a few counts. This chain joins TRBV20-1 and TRBJ2-1; TRBD1 aligns across 7 bases. J was trimmed by 4 bases and V by 6 bases; bases with no gene match: 9. Germline V gene sequence: CDR1 DFQATT, CDR2 SNEGSKA (reference sequence). The CDR3 is 14 residues long. The CDR3 DNA follows: TGCAGTGCCCGGGACCGGGACAGTTACAATGAGCAGTTCTTC. It specifies CSARDRDSYNEQFF.